This T cell receptor (beta chain) was identified in a study of T cells expressing NK-cell markers. Across the study: It was sorted CD3+CD56-NKG2C+, CD3+CD56+NKG2C- and CD3+CD56+NKG2C+ T cells that provided the TCR beta repertoires.

Concerning this clonotype itself: Its antigen is unknown.

Germline CDR1 is ENHRY and CDR2 is SYGVKD. The CDR3 sequence is 14 residues long. Study findings and constraints: The HCMV specificity of the expanded NKG2C+ T cell clones stayed unresolved.

TCRdb reprocessed the 5' RACE reads; each CDR3 protein has one entry and no DNA is given. The sample table includes around 380,000 distinct CDR3 sequences. The chain joins TRBV10-3 to TRBJ2-1; with no DNA, the TCRdb D assignment of TRBD1 cannot be verified. The sample was blood T cells: a sorted CD56 or NKG2C T cell subset, CD4+ or CD8+ T cells, or bulk PBMC T cells (not recorded which). This TCR was recovered from a woman in her forties or fifties in good health. CDR3 protein: CAIMPGQKFGEQFF.